This is a list of T cell receptor beta chains from one sample in a study of T cells after posttransplantation cyclophosphamide. The repertoire was sequenced with immunoSEQ multiplex PCR; TCRdb's copy has only in-frame clones and lacks some. The data contain roughly 70,000 clones, 93% of them singletons. The specimen sequenced was PBMCs. Every receptor here comes from a woman aged 25 to 39 in good health and a related stem cell transplant donor. Each CDR3 is given with its conserved first and last residue. Fields, in order: V gene, D gene, clone size, J gene, CDR3 DNA, CDR3 protein. A D gene is named only where the DNA matches it firmly. Clone size is not always given. Where it is, it says once, few, many or a class for expanded clones.

V gene: TRBV9
D gene: TRBD2
clone size: .
J gene: TRBJ2-5
CDR3 DNA: TGTGCCAGCAGCCCTCGACTAGCGGGAATTCAAGAGACCCAGTACTTC
CDR3 protein: CASSPRLAGIQETQYF

V gene: TRBV25-1
D gene: .
clone size: .
J gene: TRBJ2-7
CDR3 DNA: TGTGCCAGCAGTGAATGGGAAGTCGGCGAGCAGTACTTC
CDR3 protein: CASSEWEVGEQYF

V gene: TRBV25-1
D gene: .
clone size: .
J gene: TRBJ1-5
CDR3 DNA: TGTGCCAGCAGTGAATCCCAGAACAATCAGCCCCAGCATTTT
CDR3 protein: CASSESQNNQPQHF

V gene: TRBV7-8
D gene: .
clone size: .
J gene: TRBJ1-6
CDR3 DNA: TGTGCCAGCAGCTCCCGACAGGAAAATAATTCACCCCTCCACTTT
CDR3 protein: CASSSRQENNSPLHF

V gene: TRBV7-9
D gene: .
clone size: .
J gene: TRBJ2-2
CDR3 DNA: TGTGCCAGCAGCTTAGCGATCGGGCAGCCGAACACCGGGGAGCTGTTTTTT
CDR3 protein: CASSLAIGQPNTGELFF

V gene: TRBV5-1
D gene: .
clone size: .
J gene: TRBJ1-1
CDR3 DNA: TGCGCCAGCAGGGAACAGCTGAACACTGAAGCTTTCTTT
CDR3 protein: CASREQLNTEAFF

V gene: TRBV6-1
D gene: .
clone size: .
J gene: TRBJ1-2
CDR3 DNA: TGTGCCAGCAGTGAAGGGTACTATGGCTACACCTTC
CDR3 protein: CASSEGYYGYTF

V gene: TRBV7-2
D gene: TRBD1
clone size: .
J gene: TRBJ1-2
CDR3 DNA: TGTGCCAGCAGCTTAGGCCCCCCTCCAGGGGGCCCCTCCACCTTC
CDR3 protein: CASSLGPPPGGPSTF

V gene: TRBV2
D gene: TRBD1
clone size: few
J gene: TRBJ2-5
CDR3 DNA: TGTGCCAGCAGCAAAGGTGGGACAGGTGCTGTGGGACAAGAGACCCAGTACTTC
CDR3 protein: CASSKGGTGAVGQETQYF

V gene: TRBV9
D gene: .
clone size: .
J gene: TRBJ2-1
CDR3 DNA: TGTGCCAGCAGCGTAGGAGAGGGACCCCGGTTTGATGAGCAGTTCTTC
CDR3 protein: CASSVGEGPRFDEQFF

V gene: TRBV19
D gene: .
clone size: .
J gene: TRBJ2-2
CDR3 DNA: TGTGCCAGTATGGACAAAGCGCCCGGGGAGCTGTTTTTT
CDR3 protein: CASMDKAPGELFF

V gene: TRBV28
D gene: .
clone size: .
J gene: TRBJ1-5
CDR3 DNA: TGTGCCAGCAGCGATTATAGGAGCAATCAGCCCCAGCATTTT
CDR3 protein: CASSDYRSNQPQHF

V gene: TRBV20-1
D gene: TRBD1
clone size: .
J gene: TRBJ1-2
CDR3 DNA: TGCAGCTTGGGACAGGGGAATGGCTACACCTTC
CDR3 protein: CSLGQGNGYTF

V gene: TRBV4-3
D gene: TRBD1
clone size: .
J gene: TRBJ1-2
CDR3 DNA: TGCGCCAGCAGCCAAGACACAGGACAGGAATTATATGGCTACACCTTC
CDR3 protein: CASSQDTGQELYGYTF

V gene: TRBV5-1
D gene: .
clone size: .
J gene: TRBJ1-4
CDR3 DNA: TGCGCCAGCAGCTTGCTGGGTAGTAATGAAAAACTGTTTTTT
CDR3 protein: CASSLLGSNEKLFF

V gene: TRBV9
D gene: TRBD2
clone size: .
J gene: TRBJ2-3
CDR3 DNA: TGTGCCAGCAGTGAGGGGGCTAGCGGGACCACAGATACGCAGTATTTT
CDR3 protein: CASSEGASGTTDTQYF

V gene: TRBV20-1
D gene: .
clone size: .
J gene: TRBJ2-7
CDR3 DNA: TGCAGTGCTAAACTGGACTACGAGCAGTACTTC
CDR3 protein: CSAKLDYEQYF

V gene: TRBV29-1
D gene: TRBD1
clone size: .
J gene: TRBJ1-2
CDR3 DNA: TGCAGCGTTGCGACAGGGGTCGGCGGCTACACCTTC
CDR3 protein: CSVATGVGGYTF

V gene: TRBV10-3
D gene: .
clone size: .
J gene: TRBJ1-5
CDR3 DNA: TGTGCCATCAGCCCCGGGGGGAATAGCAATCAGCCCCAGCATTTT
CDR3 protein: CAISPGGNSNQPQHF

V gene: TRBV6-1
D gene: .
clone size: .
J gene: TRBJ2-5
CDR3 DNA: TGTGCCACCCTAGCAGCTCGCGGGGAGACCCAGTACTTC
CDR3 protein: CATLAARGETQYF

V gene: TRBV28
D gene: .
clone size: .
J gene: TRBJ2-1
CDR3 DNA: TGTGCCTCGACGGGGGGCCTCTCCTACAATGAGCAGTTCTTC
CDR3 protein: CASTGGLSYNEQFF

V gene: TRBV7-8
D gene: TRBD1
clone size: few
J gene: TRBJ1-2
CDR3 DNA: TGTGCCAGCAGCTACGGGGGACAGGCATATGGCTACACCTTC
CDR3 protein: CASSYGGQAYGYTF

V gene: TRBV25-1
D gene: TRBD1
clone size: .
J gene: TRBJ2-1
CDR3 DNA: TGTGCCAGCAGTGAATCGGTAGGGGGCGGTGAGCAGTTCTTC
CDR3 protein: CASSESVGGGEQFF

V gene: TRBV19
D gene: .
clone size: once
J gene: TRBJ2-3
CDR3 DNA: TGTGCCAGTAGTATAGCGTGGGTCACAGATACGCAGTATTTT
CDR3 protein: CASSIAWVTDTQYF

V gene: TRBV15
D gene: .
clone size: .
J gene: TRBJ1-5
CDR3 DNA: TGTGCCACCAGCAGGGGGGCCTCAATAAATCAGCCCCAGCATTTT
CDR3 protein: CATSRGASINQPQHF

V gene: TRBV10-3
D gene: TRBD1
clone size: .
J gene: TRBJ2-7
CDR3 DNA: TGTGCCATCAGGGGGGGACAGGGGTCCTACGAGCAGTACTTC
CDR3 protein: CAIRGGQGSYEQYF

V gene: TRBV9
D gene: .
clone size: .
J gene: TRBJ2-3
CDR3 DNA: TGTGCCAGCAGCAAGAAGGATACGCAGTATTTT
CDR3 protein: CASSKKDTQYF

V gene: TRBV29-1
D gene: TRBD1
clone size: once
J gene: TRBJ1-1
CDR3 DNA: TGCAGCGCAGGGGGCCGGAGTGAAGCTTTCTTT
CDR3 protein: CSAGGRSEAFF

V gene: TRBV11-2
D gene: .
clone size: .
J gene: TRBJ1-5
CDR3 DNA: TGTGCCAGCAGCTTGTCAGGGTCACATCAGCCCCAGCATTTT
CDR3 protein: CASSLSGSHQPQHF

V gene: TRBV7-2
D gene: .
clone size: few
J gene: TRBJ2-3
CDR3 DNA: TGTGCCAGCAGCTTTTCAGCTAGCACAGATACGCAGTATTTT
CDR3 protein: CASSFSASTDTQYF

V gene: TRBV5-4
D gene: .
clone size: .
J gene: TRBJ1-1
CDR3 DNA: TGTGCCAGCAGCGCGGACAGATTTAACACTGAAGCTTTCTTT
CDR3 protein: CASSADRFNTEAFF

V gene: TRBV27
D gene: .
clone size: .
J gene: TRBJ2-1
CDR3 DNA: TGTGCCAGCAGTCCCGGGACTTACAGCAATGAGCAGTTCTTC
CDR3 protein: CASSPGTYSNEQFF

V gene: TRBV7-2
D gene: TRBD1
clone size: .
J gene: TRBJ2-5
CDR3 DNA: TGTGCCAGCAGCTCGCCGTCAGGGGGCCGGGAGACCCAGTACTTC
CDR3 protein: CASSSPSGGRETQYF

V gene: TRBV30
D gene: TRBD1
clone size: .
J gene: TRBJ1-2
CDR3 DNA: TGTGCCTGGAGTACCCCTTGGGGACAGAGATATGGCTACACCTTC
CDR3 protein: CAWSTPWGQRYGYTF

V gene: TRBV4-3
D gene: .
clone size: .
J gene: TRBJ1-1
CDR3 DNA: TGCGCCAGCAGCCAAGAACGGGGCGTAGGCACTGAAGCTTTCTTT
CDR3 protein: CASSQERGVGTEAFF

V gene: TRBV7-3
D gene: .
clone size: .
J gene: TRBJ2-3
CDR3 DNA: TGTGCCAGCAGCCCCCTGGGCAGCACAGATACGCAGTATTTT
CDR3 protein: CASSPLGSTDTQYF

V gene: TRBV19
D gene: .
clone size: once
J gene: TRBJ1-6
CDR3 DNA: TGTGCCAGTAGTTGGCGGAGTAATTCACCCCTCCACTTT
CDR3 protein: CASSWRSNSPLHF

V gene: TRBV5-1
D gene: .
clone size: .
J gene: TRBJ1-1
CDR3 DNA: TGCGCCAGCAGCTTGGAGTCGGTGAACACTGAAGCTTTCTTT
CDR3 protein: CASSLESVNTEAFF

V gene: TRBV15
D gene: .
clone size: .
J gene: TRBJ1-1
CDR3 DNA: TGTGCCACCAGCGGTCGACAGGCCTTCGGCACTGAAGCTTTCTTT
CDR3 protein: CATSGRQAFGTEAFF

V gene: TRBV5-4
D gene: .
clone size: .
J gene: TRBJ1-2
CDR3 DNA: TGTGCCAGCAGCTTTTCGCAGCTCCGGGACAACTATGGCTACACCTTC
CDR3 protein: CASSFSQLRDNYGYTF

V gene: TRBV4-3
D gene: .
clone size: .
J gene: TRBJ1-5
CDR3 DNA: TGCGCCAGCAGCGGGATCGTTGGGGGCAATCAGCCCCAGCATTTT
CDR3 protein: CASSGIVGGNQPQHF

V gene: TRBV28
D gene: .
clone size: .
J gene: TRBJ2-7
CDR3 DNA: TGTGCCAGCAGGAGGGCTATGGGGACCTACGAGCAGTACTTC
CDR3 protein: CASRRAMGTYEQYF

V gene: TRBV23-1
D gene: .
clone size: once
J gene: TRBJ1-2
CDR3 DNA: TGCGCCAGCAGTCAATGGGGCAGGGCCGGGGACTATGGCTACACCTTC
CDR3 protein: CASSQWGRAGDYGYTF

V gene: TRBV11-1
D gene: TRBD1
clone size: .
J gene: TRBJ1-3
CDR3 DNA: TGTGCCAGCAGCCGGGGACAGAACTCTGGAAACACCATATATTTT
CDR3 protein: CASSRGQNSGNTIYF

V gene: TRBV19
D gene: TRBD1
clone size: .
J gene: TRBJ2-3
CDR3 DNA: TGTGCCAGTAGTTTATTGGGACAGGGCACAGATACGCAGTATTTT
CDR3 protein: CASSLLGQGTDTQYF